This T cell receptor beta chain derives from a study of T cell changes during pregnancy in multiple sclerosis. Measured with immunoSEQ multiplex PCR; TCRdb has only the in-frame clones, and not every one. The sample yields approximately 100,000 clones, roughly nine tenths seen once. The sequence was collected from a female donor with multiple sclerosis, enrolled in a pregnancy study. The sample in question was peripheral blood, obtained after pregnancy.

CDR3 loop: CASSDEPGANVLTF. The CDR3 DNA follows: TGTGCCAGCAGTGACGAGCCCGGGGCCAACGTCCTGACTTTC. The gene calls are TRBV6-4 and TRBJ2-6; D is unclear. This CDR3 region has 14 residues. Germline lookup yields CDR1 MRHNA and CDR2 SNTAGT. V dropped 2 bases and J dropped 4 bases, with 6 bases sitting between them.